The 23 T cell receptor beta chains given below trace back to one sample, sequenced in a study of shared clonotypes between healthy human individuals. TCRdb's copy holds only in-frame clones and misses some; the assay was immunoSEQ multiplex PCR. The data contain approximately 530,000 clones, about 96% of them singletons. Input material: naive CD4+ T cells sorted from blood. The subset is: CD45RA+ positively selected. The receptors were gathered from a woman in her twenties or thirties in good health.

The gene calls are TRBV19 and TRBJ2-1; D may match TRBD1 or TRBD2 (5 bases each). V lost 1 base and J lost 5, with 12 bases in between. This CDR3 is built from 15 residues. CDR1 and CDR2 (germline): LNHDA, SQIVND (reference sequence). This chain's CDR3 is CASSIVGETDNEQFF. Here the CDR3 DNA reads TGTGCCAGTAGTATAGTTGGGGAGACAGACAATGAGCAGTTCTTC.

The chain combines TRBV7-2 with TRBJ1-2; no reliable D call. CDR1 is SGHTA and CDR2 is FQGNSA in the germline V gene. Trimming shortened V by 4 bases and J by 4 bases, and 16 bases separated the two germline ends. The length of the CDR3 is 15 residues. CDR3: CASSSPGAGVYGYTF. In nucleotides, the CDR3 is TGTGCCAGCAGCTCCCCCGGAGCGGGAGTCTATGGCTACACCTTC.

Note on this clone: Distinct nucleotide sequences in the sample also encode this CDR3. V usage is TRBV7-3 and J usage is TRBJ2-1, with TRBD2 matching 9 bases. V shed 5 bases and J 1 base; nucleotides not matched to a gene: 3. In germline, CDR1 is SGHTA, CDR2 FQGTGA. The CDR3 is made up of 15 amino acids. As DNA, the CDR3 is TGTGCCAGCAGCCCCACTAGCGGGTCCTACAATGAGCAGTTCTTC. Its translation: CASSPTSGSYNEQFF.

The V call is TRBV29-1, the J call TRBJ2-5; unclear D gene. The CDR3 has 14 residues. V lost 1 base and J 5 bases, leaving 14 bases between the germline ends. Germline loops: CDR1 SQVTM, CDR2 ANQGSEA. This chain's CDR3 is CSVEAANLVETQYF. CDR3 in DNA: TGCAGCGTTGAAGCGGCAAACCTGGTGGAGACCCAGTACTTC.

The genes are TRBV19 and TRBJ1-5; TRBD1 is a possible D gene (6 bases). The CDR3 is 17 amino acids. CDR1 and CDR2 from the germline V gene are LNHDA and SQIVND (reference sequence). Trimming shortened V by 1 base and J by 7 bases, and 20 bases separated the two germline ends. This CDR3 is CASSIGRLQGSWQPQHF. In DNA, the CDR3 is TGTGCCAGTAGTATAGGGCGGCTACAGGGATCATGGCAGCCCCAGCATTTT.

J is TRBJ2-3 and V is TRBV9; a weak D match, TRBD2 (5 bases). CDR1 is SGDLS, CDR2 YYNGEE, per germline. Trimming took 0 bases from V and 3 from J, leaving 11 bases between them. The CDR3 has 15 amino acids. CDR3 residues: CASSVGGSRTDTQYF. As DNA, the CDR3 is TGTGCCAGCAGCGTAGGTGGGAGCCGGACAGATACGCAGTATTTT. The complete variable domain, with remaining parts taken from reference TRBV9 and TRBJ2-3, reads DSGVTQTPKHLITATGQRVTLRCSPRSGDLSVYWYQQSLDQGLQFLIQYYNGEERAKGNILERFSAQQFPDLHSELNLSSLELGDSALYFCASSVGGSRTDTQYFGPGTRLTVL.

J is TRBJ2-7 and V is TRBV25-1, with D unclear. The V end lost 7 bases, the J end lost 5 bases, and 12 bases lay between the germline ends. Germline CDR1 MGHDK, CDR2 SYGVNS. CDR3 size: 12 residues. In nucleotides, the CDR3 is TGTGCCAGCAACGATCCGGGTCACGAGCAGTACTTC. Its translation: CASNDPGHEQYF.

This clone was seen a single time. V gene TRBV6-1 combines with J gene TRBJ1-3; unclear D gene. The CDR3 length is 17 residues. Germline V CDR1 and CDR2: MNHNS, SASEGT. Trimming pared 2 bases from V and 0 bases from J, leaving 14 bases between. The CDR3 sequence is CASSERSLLSSGNTIYF. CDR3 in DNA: TGTGCCAGCAGTGAAAGGTCCCTATTAAGCTCTGGAAACACCATATATTTT.

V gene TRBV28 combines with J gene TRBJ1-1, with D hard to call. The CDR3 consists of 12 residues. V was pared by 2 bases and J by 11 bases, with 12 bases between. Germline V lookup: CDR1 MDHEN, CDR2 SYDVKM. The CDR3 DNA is TGTGCCAGCAGTTTAGAGAACCAAGGGGCTTTCTTT. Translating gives CASSLENQGAFF.

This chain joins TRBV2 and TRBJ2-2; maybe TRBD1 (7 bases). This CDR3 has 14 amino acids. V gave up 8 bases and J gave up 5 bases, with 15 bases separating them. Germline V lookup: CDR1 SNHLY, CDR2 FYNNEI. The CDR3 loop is CASSGQGGTGELFF. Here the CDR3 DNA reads TGTGCCAGCTCGGGTCAGGGGGGTACCGGGGAGCTGTTTTTT. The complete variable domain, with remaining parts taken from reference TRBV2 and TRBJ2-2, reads EPEVTQTPSHQVTQMGQEVILRCVPISNHLYFYWYRQILGQKVEFLVSFYNNEISEKSEIFDDQFSVERPDGSNFTLKIRSTKLEDSAMYFCASSGQGGTGELFFGEGSRLTVL.

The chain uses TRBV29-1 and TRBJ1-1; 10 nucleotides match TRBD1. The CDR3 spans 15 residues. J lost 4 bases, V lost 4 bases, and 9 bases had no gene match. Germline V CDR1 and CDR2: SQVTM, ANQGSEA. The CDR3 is CSVVDRGFGATEAFF. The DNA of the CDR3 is TGCAGCGTTGTGGACAGGGGGTTTGGGGCCACTGAAGCTTTCTTT.

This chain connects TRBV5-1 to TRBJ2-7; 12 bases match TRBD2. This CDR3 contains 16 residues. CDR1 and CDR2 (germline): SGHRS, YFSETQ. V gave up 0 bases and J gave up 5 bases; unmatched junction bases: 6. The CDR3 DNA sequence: TGCGCCAGCAGCTTGGCGTCGACTAGCGGGAGCCACGAGCAGTACTTC. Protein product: CASSLASTSGSHEQYF.

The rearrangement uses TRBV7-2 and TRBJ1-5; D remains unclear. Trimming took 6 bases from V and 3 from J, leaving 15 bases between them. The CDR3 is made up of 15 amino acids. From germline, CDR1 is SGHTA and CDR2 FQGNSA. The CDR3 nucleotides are TGTGCCAGCAGTTTGAACCAGGTGAACAATCAGCCCCAGCATTTT. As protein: CASSLNQVNNQPQHF.

CDR3 nucleotide sequence: TGTGCCAGCAGCACCGACAGGGGCACCGGGGAGCTGTTTTTT. Protein: CASSTDRGTGELFF. This sequence joins TRBV6-5 and TRBJ2-2; 8 nucleotides align to TRBD1. This CDR3 spans 14 amino acids. After removal of 6 bases from V and 4 bases from J, the junction contained 4 bases not matched to a gene. CDR1 and CDR2 from the germline V gene are MNHEY and SVGAGI.

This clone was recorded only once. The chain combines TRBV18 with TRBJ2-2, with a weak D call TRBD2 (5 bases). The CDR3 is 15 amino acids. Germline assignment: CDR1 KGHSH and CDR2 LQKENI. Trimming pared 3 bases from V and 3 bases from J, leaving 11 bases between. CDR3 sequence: CASSPLEGYTGELFF. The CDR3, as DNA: TGTGCCAGCTCACCCTTAGAGGGATACACCGGGGAGCTGTTTTTT.

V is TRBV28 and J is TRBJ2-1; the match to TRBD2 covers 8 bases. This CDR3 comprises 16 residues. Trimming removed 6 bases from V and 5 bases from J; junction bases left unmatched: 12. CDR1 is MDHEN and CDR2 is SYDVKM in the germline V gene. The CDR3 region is CASSTPAAGEDNEQFF. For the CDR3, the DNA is TGTGCCAGCAGCACTCCGGCAGCGGGAGAGGACAATGAGCAGTTCTTC.

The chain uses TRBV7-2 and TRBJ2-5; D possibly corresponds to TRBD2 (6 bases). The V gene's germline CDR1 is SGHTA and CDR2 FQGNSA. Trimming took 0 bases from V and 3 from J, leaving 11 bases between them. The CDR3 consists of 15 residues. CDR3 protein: CASSLAAGEEETQYF. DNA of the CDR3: TGTGCCAGCAGCTTAGCTGCTGGGGAGGAAGAGACCCAGTACTTC.

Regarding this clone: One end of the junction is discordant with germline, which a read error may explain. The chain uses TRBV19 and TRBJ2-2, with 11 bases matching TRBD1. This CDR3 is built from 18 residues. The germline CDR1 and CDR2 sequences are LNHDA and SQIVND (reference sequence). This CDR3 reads CASNIRGQGGLRGGELFF. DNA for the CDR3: TGTGCCAGTAATATAAGGGGACAGGGGGGACTTAGAGGCGGGGAGCTGTTTTTT.

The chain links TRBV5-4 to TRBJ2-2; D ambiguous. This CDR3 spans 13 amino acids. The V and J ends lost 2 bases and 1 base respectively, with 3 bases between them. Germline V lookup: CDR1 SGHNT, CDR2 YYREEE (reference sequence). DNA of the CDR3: TGTGCCAGCAGCTTTCTGAACACCGGGGAGCTGTTTTTT. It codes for CASSFLNTGELFF.

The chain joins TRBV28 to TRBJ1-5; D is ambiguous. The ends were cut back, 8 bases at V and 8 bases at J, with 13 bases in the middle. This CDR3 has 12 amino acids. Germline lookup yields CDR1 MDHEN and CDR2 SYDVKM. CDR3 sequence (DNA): TGTGCCAGCTTAAGGGTATCTAAGCCCCAGCATTTT. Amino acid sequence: CASLRVSKPQHF.

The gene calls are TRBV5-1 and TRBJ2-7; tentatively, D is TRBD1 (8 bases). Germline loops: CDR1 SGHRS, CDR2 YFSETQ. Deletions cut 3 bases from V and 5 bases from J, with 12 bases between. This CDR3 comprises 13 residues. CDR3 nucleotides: TGCGCCAGCAGCTGGGGGGGACAGGACGAGCAGTACTTC. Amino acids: CASSWGGQDEQYF.

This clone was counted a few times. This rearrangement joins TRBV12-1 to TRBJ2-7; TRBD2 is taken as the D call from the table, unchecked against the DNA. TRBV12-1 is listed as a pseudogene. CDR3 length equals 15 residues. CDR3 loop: CASSFGRDGPYEQYF. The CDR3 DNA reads TGTGCCAGCAGCTTTGGGCGGGACGGTCCCTACGAGCAGTACTTC.

Here the CDR3 reads CASSTQLVGEQYF. As DNA, the CDR3 is TGTGCCAGTAGTACCCAACTAGTCGGAGAGCAGTACTTC. J is TRBJ2-7 and V is TRBV19; D perhaps matches TRBD2 (5 bases). This CDR3 has 13 amino acids. V shed 4 bases and J shed 7 bases, with 14 bases lying between them. CDR1 and CDR2 (germline): LNHDA, SQIVND (reference sequence).